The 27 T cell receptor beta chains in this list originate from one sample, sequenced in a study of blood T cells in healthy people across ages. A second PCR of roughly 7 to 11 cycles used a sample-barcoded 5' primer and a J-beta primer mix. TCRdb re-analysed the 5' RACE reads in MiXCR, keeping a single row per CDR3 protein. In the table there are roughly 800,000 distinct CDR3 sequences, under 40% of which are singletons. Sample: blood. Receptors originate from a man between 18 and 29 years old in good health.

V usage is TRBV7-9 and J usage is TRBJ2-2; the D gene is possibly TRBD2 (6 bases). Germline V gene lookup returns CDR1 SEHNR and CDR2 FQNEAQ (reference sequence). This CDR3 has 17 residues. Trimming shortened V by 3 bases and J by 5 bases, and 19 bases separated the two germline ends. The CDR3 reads CASSFYPGEERTGELFF. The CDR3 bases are TGTGCCAGCAGCTTTTACCCGGGGGAAGAGAGAACCGGGGAGCTGTTTTTT.

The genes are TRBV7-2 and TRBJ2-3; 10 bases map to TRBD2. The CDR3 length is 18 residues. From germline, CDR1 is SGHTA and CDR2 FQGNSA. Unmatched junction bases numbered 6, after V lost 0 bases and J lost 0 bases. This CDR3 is CASSLALLAGASTDTQYF. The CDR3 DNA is TGTGCCAGCAGCTTAGCGCTTCTAGCGGGGGCCAGCACAGATACGCAGTATTTT.

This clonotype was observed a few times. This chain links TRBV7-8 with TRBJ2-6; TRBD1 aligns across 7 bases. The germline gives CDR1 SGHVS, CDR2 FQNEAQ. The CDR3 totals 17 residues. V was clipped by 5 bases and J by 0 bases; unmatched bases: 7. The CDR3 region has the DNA TGTGCCAGCAGCGCACGGACAGGCAACTCTGGGGCCAACGTCCTGACTTTC. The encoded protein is CASSARTGNSGANVLTF. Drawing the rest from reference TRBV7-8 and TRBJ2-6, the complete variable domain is GAGVSQSPRYKVAKRGQDVALRCDPISGHVSLFWYQQALGQGPEFLTYFQNEAQLDKSGLPSDRFFAERPEGSVSTLKIQRTQQEDSAVYLCASSARTGNSGANVLTFGAGSRLTVL.

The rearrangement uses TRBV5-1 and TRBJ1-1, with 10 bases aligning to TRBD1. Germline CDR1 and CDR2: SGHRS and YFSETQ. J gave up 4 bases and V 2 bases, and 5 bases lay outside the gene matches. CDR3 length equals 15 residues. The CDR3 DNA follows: TGCGCCAGCAGCTTCCCTCGGACAGGGGGCACTGAAGCTTTCTTT. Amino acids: CASSFPRTGGTEAFF.

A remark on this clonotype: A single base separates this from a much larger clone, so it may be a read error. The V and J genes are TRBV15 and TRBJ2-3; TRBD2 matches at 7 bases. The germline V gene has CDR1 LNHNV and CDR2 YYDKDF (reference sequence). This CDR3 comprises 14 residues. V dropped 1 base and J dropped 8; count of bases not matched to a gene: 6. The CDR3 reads CATSRGSVAGTQYF. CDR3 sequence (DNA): TGTGCCACCAGCAGAGGTTCCGTAGCGGGTACGCAGTATTTT.

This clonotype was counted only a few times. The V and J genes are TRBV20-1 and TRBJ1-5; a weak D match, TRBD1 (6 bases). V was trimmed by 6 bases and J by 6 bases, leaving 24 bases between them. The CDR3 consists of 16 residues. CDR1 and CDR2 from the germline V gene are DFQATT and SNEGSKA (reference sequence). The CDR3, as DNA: TGCAGTGCAGTTAACTTGAGTTGGGACACCGGTCAGCCCCAGCATTTT. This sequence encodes CSAVNLSWDTGQPQHF.

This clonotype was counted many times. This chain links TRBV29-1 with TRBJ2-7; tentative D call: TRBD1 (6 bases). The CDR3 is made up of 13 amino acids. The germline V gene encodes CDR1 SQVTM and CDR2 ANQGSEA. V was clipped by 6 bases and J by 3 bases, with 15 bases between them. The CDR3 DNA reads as TGCAGCGTCTCAGCCTCGGGACACTACGAGCAGTACTTC. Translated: CSVSASGHYEQYF.

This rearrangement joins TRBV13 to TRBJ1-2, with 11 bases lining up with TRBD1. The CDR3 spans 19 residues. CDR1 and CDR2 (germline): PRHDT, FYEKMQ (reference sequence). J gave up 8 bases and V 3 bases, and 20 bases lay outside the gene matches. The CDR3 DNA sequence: TGTGCCAGCAGCTTCCGGTCGGACAGGGGGCGACTCGGAACCCGCGGCTACACCTTC. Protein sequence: CASSFRSDRGRLGTRGYTF.

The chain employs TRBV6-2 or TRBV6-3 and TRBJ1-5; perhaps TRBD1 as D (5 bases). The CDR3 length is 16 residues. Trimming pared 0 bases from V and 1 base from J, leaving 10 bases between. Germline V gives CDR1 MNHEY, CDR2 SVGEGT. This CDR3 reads CASSYSRGRSNQPQHF. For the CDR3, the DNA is TGTGCCAGCAGTTACTCACGGGGACGGAGCAATCAGCCCCAGCATTTT.

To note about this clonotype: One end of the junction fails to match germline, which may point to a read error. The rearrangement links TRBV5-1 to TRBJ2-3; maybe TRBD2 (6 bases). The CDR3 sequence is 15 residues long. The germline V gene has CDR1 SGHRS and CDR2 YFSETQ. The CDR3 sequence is CACSPRDSNIYTQYF. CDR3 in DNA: TGCGCCTGCAGCCCCCGGGACTCCAACATATATACGCAGTATTTT.

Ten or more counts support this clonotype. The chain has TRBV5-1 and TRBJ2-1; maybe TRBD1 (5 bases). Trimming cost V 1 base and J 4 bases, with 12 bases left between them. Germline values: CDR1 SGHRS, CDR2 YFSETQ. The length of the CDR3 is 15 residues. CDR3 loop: CASSLNRRGYNEQFF. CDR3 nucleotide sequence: TGCGCCAGCAGCTTGAACAGGAGAGGTTACAATGAGCAGTTCTTC.

CDR3 nucleotide sequence: TGCGCCAGCAGCCAATTAGGGACAGCCGCTAACTATGGCTACACCTTC. Translated, it gives CASSQLGTAANYGYTF. The V and J genes are TRBV4-3 and TRBJ1-2; 7 bases are shared with TRBD1. The germline CDR1 and CDR2 sequences are LGHNA and YSLEER. The junction had 6 bases not matched to a gene; V was cut back by 2 bases and J by 0 bases. There are 16 residues in the CDR3.

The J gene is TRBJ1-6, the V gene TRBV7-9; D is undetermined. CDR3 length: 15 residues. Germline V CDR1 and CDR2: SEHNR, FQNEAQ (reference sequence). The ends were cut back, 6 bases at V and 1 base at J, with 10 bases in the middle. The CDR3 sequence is CASRRGSSYNSPLHF. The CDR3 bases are TGTGCCAGCAGGCGAGGGAGTTCCTATAATTCACCCCTCCACTTT.

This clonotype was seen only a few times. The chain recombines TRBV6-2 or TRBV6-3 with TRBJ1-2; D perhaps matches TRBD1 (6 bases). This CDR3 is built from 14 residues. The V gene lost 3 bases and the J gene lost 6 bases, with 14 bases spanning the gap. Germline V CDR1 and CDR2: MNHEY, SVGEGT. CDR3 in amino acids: CASSYLRTADGYTF. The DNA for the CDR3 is TGTGCCAGCAGTTATCTCAGGACAGCCGATGGCTACACCTTC.

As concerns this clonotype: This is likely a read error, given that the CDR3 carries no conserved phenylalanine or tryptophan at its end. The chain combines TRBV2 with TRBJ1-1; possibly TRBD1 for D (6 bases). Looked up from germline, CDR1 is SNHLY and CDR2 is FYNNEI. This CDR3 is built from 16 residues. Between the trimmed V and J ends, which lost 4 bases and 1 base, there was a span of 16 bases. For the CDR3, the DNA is TGTGCCAGCAGTGCGGCGGGGGGCGAATGGAACACTGAAGCTTTCCTT. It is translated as CASSAAGGEWNTEAFL.

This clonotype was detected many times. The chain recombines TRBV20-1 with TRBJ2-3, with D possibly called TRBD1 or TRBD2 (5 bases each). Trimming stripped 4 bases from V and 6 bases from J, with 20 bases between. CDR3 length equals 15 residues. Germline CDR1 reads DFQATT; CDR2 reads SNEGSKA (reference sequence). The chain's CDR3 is CSATPGDQATDTQYF. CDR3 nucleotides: TGCAGTGCTACCCCCGGGGACCAAGCCACCGATACGCAGTATTTT.

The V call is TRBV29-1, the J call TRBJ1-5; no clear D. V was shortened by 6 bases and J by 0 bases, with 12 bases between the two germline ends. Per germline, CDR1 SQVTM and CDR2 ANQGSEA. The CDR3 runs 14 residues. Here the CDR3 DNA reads TGCAGCGTGGGAATCGGCGCTAGCAATCAGCCCCAGCATTTT. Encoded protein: CSVGIGASNQPQHF. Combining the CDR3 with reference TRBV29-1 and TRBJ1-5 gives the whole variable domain SAVISQKPSRDICQRGTSLTIQCQVDSQVTMMFWYRQQPGQSLTLIATANQGSEATYESGFVIDKFPISRPNLTFSTLTVSNMSPEDSSIYLCSVGIGASNQPQHFGDGTRLSIL.

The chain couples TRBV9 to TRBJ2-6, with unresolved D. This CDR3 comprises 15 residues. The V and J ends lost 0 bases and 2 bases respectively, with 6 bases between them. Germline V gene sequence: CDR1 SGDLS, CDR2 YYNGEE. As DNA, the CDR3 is TGTGCCAGCAGCGTAGGGGGAACTGGGGCCAACGTCCTGACTTTC. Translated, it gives CASSVGGTGANVLTF.

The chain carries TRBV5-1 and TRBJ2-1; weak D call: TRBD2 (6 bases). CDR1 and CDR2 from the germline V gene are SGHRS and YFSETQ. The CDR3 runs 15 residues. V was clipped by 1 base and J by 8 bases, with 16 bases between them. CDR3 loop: CASSLSPGTFDEQFF. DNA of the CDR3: TGCGCCAGCAGCTTGAGTCCAGGGACTTTCGATGAGCAGTTCTTC.

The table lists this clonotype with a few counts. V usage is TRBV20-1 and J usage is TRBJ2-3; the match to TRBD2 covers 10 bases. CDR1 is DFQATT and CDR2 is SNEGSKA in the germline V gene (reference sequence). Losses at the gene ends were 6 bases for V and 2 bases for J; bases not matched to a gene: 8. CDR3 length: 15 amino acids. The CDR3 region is CSALLAGAFTDTQYF. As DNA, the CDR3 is TGCAGTGCCCTTCTAGCGGGGGCCTTCACAGATACGCAGTATTTT.

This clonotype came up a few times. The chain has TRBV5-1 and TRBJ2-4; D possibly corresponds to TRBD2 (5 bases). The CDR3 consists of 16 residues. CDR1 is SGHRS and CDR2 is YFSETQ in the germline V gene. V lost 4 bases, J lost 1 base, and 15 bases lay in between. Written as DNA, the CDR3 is TGCGCCAGCAGCATCGGACCGAGGGTGGCCAAAAACATTCAGTACTTC. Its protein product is CASSIGPRVAKNIQYF.

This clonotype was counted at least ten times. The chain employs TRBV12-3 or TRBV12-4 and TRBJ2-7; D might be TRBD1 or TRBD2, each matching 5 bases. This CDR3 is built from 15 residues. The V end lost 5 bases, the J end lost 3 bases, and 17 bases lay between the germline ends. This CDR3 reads CASSKNRDVVYEQYF. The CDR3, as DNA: TGTGCCAGCAGTAAGAACCGGGACGTAGTCTACGAGCAGTACTTC.

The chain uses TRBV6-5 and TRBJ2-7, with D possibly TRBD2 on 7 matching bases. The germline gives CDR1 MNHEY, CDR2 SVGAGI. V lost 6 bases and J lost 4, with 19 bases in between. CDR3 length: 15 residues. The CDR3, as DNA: TGTGCCAGCAGCCGCAAAGGGGGGGGTAGGTACGAGCAGTACTTC. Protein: CASSRKGGGRYEQYF.

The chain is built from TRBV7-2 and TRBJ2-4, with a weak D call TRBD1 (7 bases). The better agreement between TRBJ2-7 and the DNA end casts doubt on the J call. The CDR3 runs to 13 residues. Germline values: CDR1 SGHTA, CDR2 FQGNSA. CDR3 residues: CASSRGTEYEQYF. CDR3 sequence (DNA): TGTGCCAGCAGCCGCGGGACAGAGTACGAGCAGTACTTC.

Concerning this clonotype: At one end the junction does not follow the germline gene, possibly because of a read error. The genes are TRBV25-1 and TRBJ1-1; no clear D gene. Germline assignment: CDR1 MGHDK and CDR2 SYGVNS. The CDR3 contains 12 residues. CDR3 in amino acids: CTSSGFGTEAFF. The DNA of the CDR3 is TGTACCAGCAGTGGGTTTGGCACTGAAGCTTTCTTT. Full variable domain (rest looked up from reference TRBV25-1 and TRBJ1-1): EADIYQTPRYLVIGTGKKITLECSQTMGHDKMYWYQQDPGMELHLIHYSYGVNSTEKGDLSSESTVSRIRTEHFPLTLESARPSHTSQYLCTSSGFGTEAFFGQGTRLTVV.

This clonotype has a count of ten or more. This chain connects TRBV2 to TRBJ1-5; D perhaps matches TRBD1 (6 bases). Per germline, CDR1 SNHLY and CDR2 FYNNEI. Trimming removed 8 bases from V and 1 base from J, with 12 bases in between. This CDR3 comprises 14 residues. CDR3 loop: CASSWTDSNQPQHF. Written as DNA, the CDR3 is TGTGCCAGCTCTTGGACAGACAGCAATCAGCCCCAGCATTTT.

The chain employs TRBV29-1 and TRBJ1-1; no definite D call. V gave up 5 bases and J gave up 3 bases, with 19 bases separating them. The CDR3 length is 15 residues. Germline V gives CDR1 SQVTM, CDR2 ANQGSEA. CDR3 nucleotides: TGCAGCGTTTGGGCCGTTTTGACGCGGGACACTGAAGCTTTCTTT. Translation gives CSVWAVLTRDTEAFF.